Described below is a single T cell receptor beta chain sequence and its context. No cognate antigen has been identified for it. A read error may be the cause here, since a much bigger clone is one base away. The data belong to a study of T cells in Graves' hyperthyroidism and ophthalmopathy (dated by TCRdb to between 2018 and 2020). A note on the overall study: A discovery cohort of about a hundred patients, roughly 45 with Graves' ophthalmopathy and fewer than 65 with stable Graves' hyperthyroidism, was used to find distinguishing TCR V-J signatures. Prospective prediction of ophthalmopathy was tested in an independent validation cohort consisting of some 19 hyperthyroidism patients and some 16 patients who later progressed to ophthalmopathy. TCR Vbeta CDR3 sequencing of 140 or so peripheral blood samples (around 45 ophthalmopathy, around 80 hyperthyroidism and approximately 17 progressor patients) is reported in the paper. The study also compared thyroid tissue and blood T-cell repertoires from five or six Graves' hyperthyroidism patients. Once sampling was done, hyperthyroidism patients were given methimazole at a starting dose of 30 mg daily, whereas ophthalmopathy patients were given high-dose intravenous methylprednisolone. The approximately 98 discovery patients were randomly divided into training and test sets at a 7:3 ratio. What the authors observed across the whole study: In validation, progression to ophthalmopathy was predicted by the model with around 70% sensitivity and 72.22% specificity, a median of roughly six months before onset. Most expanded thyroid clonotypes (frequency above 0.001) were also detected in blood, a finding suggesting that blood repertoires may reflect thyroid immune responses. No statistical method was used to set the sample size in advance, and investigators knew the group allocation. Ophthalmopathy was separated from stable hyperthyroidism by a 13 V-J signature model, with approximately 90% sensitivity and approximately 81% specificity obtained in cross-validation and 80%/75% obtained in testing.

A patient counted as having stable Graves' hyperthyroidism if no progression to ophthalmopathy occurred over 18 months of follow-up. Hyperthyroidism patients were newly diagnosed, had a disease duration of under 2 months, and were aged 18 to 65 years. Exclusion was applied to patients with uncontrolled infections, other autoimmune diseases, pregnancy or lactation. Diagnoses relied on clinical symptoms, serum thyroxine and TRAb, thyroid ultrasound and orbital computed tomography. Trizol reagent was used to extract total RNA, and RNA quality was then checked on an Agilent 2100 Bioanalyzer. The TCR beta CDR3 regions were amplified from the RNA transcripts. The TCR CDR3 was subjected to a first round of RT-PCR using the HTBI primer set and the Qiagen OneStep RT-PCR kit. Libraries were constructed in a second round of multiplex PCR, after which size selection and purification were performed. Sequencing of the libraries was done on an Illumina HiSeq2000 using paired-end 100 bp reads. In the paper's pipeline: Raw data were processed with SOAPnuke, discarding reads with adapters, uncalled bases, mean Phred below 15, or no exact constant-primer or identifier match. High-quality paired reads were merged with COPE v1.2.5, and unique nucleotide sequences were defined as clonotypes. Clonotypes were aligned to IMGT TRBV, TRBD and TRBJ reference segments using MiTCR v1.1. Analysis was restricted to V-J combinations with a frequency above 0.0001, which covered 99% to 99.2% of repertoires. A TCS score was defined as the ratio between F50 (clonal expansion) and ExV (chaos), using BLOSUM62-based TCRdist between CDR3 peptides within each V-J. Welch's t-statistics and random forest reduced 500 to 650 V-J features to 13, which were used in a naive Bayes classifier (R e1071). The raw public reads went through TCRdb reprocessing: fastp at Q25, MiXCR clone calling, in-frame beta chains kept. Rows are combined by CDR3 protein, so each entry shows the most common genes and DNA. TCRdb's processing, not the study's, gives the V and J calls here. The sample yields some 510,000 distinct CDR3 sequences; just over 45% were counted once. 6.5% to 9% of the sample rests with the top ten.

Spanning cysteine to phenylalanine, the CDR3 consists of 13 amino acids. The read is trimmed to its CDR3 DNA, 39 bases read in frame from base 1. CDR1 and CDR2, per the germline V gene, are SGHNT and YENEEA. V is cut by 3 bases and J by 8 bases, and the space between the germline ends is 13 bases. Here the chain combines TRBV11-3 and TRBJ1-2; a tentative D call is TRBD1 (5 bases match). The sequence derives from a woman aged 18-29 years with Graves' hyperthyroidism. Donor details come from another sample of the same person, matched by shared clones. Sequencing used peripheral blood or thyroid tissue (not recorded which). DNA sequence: TGTGCCAGCAGCTTGAGGCGGGGCGCCGGCTACACCTTC. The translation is CASSLRRGAGYTF.